This T cell receptor beta chain is from a study of response to subunit inactivated influenza vaccine. The study's findings and limits: Every seasonal influenza vaccination brings in few new T cells, the authors suggested.

TCRdb ran MiXCR on the RT-PCR reads and lists one entry per CDR3 protein. The table has about 700,000 distinct CDR3 sequences, about 15% seen once. This clonotype occurred a few times. What it binds is not known. The CDR3 has 14 residues. After removal of 2 bases from V and 4 bases from J, the junction contained 2 bases not matched to a gene. CDR1 and CDR2 from the germline V gene are SGHRS and YFSETQ. This TCR came from a man aged 45-65 years who received an inactivated influenza vaccine. The sequenced sample was PBMCs from blood, obtained 14 days before vaccination. The rearrangement links TRBV5-1 to TRBJ2-7, with 11 nucleotides matching TRBD2. CDR3 in amino acids: CASSFWTSGYEQYF. The CDR3 region has the DNA TGCGCCAGCAGCTTTTGGACTAGCGGGTACGAGCAGTACTTC.